The 32 T cell receptor beta chains in this list originate from one sample, sequenced in a study of blood T cell repertoires in COVID-19 (TCRdb year 2020). Library creation used the immunoSEQ multiplex PCR assay. TCRdb re-hosts the immuneACCESS table, in-frame sequences only. Its copies lack some clones; in the studies checked, an unresolved V gene accounts for under half of them, and the cause for the rest is not known. The sample table lists under 200,000 clones, 87% of them with a count of one. The ten top clones hold 5.5% to 8.5% of the sample. Sequenced material: PBMCs or T cells enriched from blood (not recorded which). These receptors originate from a woman between 45 and 65 years old who had recovered from COVID-19.

The V call is TRBV30, the J call TRBJ2-2, with 8 bases lining up with TRBD1. Per the germline V gene, CDR1 is GTSNPN and CDR2 is SVGIG (reference sequence). The CDR3 has 15 amino acids. V lost 3 bases, J lost 4 bases, and 7 bases stayed unmatched. The DNA of the CDR3 is TGTGCCTGGAGGGGGACAGGCTTCGGCACCGGGGAGCTGTTTTTT. Translated, it gives CAWRGTGFGTGELFF.

The V and J genes are TRBV7-6 and TRBJ1-2; TRBD1 is a possible D gene (5 bases). The CDR3 covers 15 residues. Per the germline V gene, CDR1 is SGHVS and CDR2 is FNYEAQ. V lost 3 bases and J 8 bases, leaving 19 bases between the germline ends. CDR3 region: CASSFAPAGREGYTF. The CDR3 nucleotides are TGTGCCAGCAGCTTCGCCCCCGCGGGGCGGGAGGGCTACACCTTC.

This sequence joins TRBV7-2 and TRBJ2-3, with D maybe TRBD2 (6 bases). V was trimmed by 5 bases and J by 5 bases, leaving 14 bases between them. This CDR3 spans 14 amino acids. Per the germline V gene, CDR1 is SGHTA and CDR2 is FQGNSA. The CDR3 coding sequence is TGTGCCAGCAGCCGCGGGGCAACAAAAGATACGCAGTATTTT. The encoded protein is CASSRGATKDTQYF.

The V gene is TRBV4-2, the J gene TRBJ2-1, with 11 bases aligning to TRBD2. The CDR3 consists of 18 residues. Germline CDR1 LGHNA, CDR2 YNFKEQ. The V gene end was trimmed by 4 bases and the J gene end by 8 bases; junction bases not matched to a gene: 16. The CDR3 region has the DNA TGTGCCAGCAGCCCGCGGGTAGCGGGAGGGCCCGATATCGATGAGCAGTTCTTC. This encodes CASSPRVAGGPDIDEQFF.

J is TRBJ1-6 and V is TRBV28, with a possible D match to TRBD1 (5 bases). Trimming pared 5 bases from V and 7 bases from J, leaving 15 bases between. In germline, CDR1 is MDHEN, CDR2 SYDVKM. The CDR3 is made up of 15 amino acids. CDR3 nucleotides: TGTGCCAGCAGTGACCCCACAGGCTCGAATTCACCCCTCCACTTT. It codes for CASSDPTGSNSPLHF.

The gene calls are TRBV7-2 and TRBJ2-3; TRBD2 agrees at 11 bases. CDR3 length equals 17 residues. Germline lookup yields CDR1 SGHTA and CDR2 FQGNSA. Trimming removed 1 base from V and 4 bases from J; junction bases left unmatched: 7. DNA of the CDR3: TGTGCCAGCAGCTTAGTCTTCCTAGCGGGAGGAGCAGATACGCAGTATTTT. This translates into CASSLVFLAGGADTQYF.

In its sample, this clone was seen a few times. V and J are TRBV7-2 and TRBJ1-1; D is ambiguous. Between the trimmed V and J ends, which lost 3 bases and 1 base, there was a span of 6 bases. This CDR3 is 13 amino acids long. Germline CDR1 SGHTA, CDR2 FQGNSA. The CDR3 here is CASSFWANTEAFF. The DNA of the CDR3 is TGTGCCAGCAGCTTTTGGGCGAACACTGAAGCTTTCTTT.

This rearrangement joins TRBV6-2 or TRBV6-3 to TRBJ1-2, with 7 nucleotides matching TRBD1. After removal of 6 bases from V and 7 bases from J, the junction contained 8 bases not matched to a gene. The germline CDR1 and CDR2 sequences are MNHEY and SVGEGT. The CDR3 loop spans 13 amino acids. The chain's CDR3 is CASSLRQGSGYTF. The CDR3 DNA reads as TGTGCCAGCAGCCTCCGACAGGGCAGTGGCTACACCTTC.

The V gene is TRBV4-1, the J gene TRBJ2-1; the match to TRBD1 covers 7 bases. The CDR3 extends over 18 amino acids. Trimming removed 2 bases from V and 7 bases from J; junction bases left unmatched: 17. Germline values: CDR1 MGHRA, CDR2 YSYEKL. CDR3 sequence (DNA): TGCGCCAGCAGCCAAATCTTAATACTTTGGGACAGTTCAAATGAGCAGTTCTTC. As protein: CASSQILILWDSSNEQFF.

The chain couples TRBV11-2 to TRBJ2-1; 10 nucleotides align to TRBD1. The length of the CDR3 is 15 residues. The J segment lost 5 bases and the V segment lost 7 bases, leaving 8 bases of the junction unmatched. Germline assignment: CDR1 SGHAT and CDR2 FQNNGV. CDR3 in DNA: TGTGCCAGCACCCCTAGGACAGGGGGTAACAATGAGCAGTTCTTC. Its translation is CASTPRTGGNNEQFF.

The chain links TRBV7-2 to TRBJ2-7; 7 positions match TRBD2. V shed 1 base and J 2 bases; nucleotides not matched to a gene: 8. Per germline, CDR1 SGHTA and CDR2 FQGNSA. The length of the CDR3 is 16 residues. CDR3 coding DNA: TGTGCCAGCAGCTTAGTAAGCGGGGCTATTACCTACGAGCAGTACTTC. Protein: CASSLVSGAITYEQYF.

V gene TRBV2 combines with J gene TRBJ1-5, with D possibly TRBD1 on 5 matching bases. Germline CDR1 and CDR2: SNHLY and FYNNEI. The CDR3 runs to 15 residues. Trimming took off 3 bases at V and 2 bases at J, with 11 bases between the two ends. The CDR3 spells CASSDFGGGNQPQHF. DNA for the CDR3: TGTGCCAGCAGTGATTTCGGGGGGGGCAATCAGCCCCAGCATTTT.

V is TRBV7-3 and J is TRBJ2-2; D is possibly TRBD1 (5 bases). Germline V gene lookup returns CDR1 SGHTA and CDR2 FQGTGA. V shed 2 bases and J shed 0 bases, with 7 bases lying between them. The CDR3 consists of 15 residues. Here the CDR3 reads CASSLWGANTGELFF. For the CDR3, the DNA is TGTGCCAGCAGCTTATGGGGCGCGAACACCGGGGAGCTGTTTTTT.

This rearrangement joins TRBV5-1 to TRBJ2-7, with 8 bases matching TRBD1. This CDR3 is 13 amino acids long. V shed 7 bases, J shed 7 bases, and the junction held 10 bases outside the gene matches. Germline CDR1 SGHRS, CDR2 YFSETQ. The CDR3 DNA reads TGCGCCAGCTCCAGTCAGGGGGCGCTTGAGCAGTACTTC. It specifies CASSSQGALEQYF.

The chain joins TRBV7-9 to TRBJ1-4, with D tentatively TRBD1 (5 bases). This CDR3 spans 13 amino acids. V lost 11 bases, J lost 5 bases, and 15 bases lay in between. Germline V gives CDR1 SEHNR, CDR2 FQNEAQ (reference sequence). The CDR3 protein is CAVPREGNEKLFF. Here the CDR3 DNA reads TGTGCCGTCCCCAGGGAGGGGAATGAAAAACTGTTTTTT.

Comment on this clone: The junction and the germline gene differ at one end; a read error may be behind it. V and J are TRBV12-3 or TRBV12-4 and TRBJ2-1, with a weak D call TRBD2 (5 bases). CDR3 length: 13 residues. This chain's CDR3 is CASSPDSDNEQFF. The CDR3 DNA sequence: TGTGCCAGCAGTCCGGACTCCGACAATGAGCAGTTCTTC.

This clone was counted a single time. The chain couples TRBV2 to TRBJ1-5, with 11 bases aligning to TRBD1. Losses at the gene ends were 4 bases for V and 7 bases for J; bases not matched to a gene: 6. Germline V gene lookup returns CDR1 SNHLY and CDR2 FYNNEI. The CDR3 has 15 amino acids. For the CDR3, the DNA is TGTGCCAGCAGTGTCCGGGACAGGGGGGTGCAGCCCCAGCATTTT. This encodes CASSVRDRGVQPQHF. Full variable domain (rest looked up from reference TRBV2 and TRBJ1-5): EPEVTQTPSHQVTQMGQEVILRCVPISNHLYFYWYRQILGQKVEFLVSFYNNEISEKSEIFDDQFSVERPDGSNFTLKIRSTKLEDSAMYFCASSVRDRGVQPQHFGDGTRLSIL.

The rearrangement uses TRBV18 and TRBJ2-3; possible D gene TRBD2, 5 bases. Trimming removed 0 bases from V and 0 bases from J, with 10 bases in between. Per germline, CDR1 KGHSH and CDR2 LQKENI. CDR3 length equals 16 residues. CDR3 sequence reads: CASSPPRAASTDTQYF. Here the CDR3 DNA reads TGTGCCAGCTCACCACCACGAGCGGCTAGCACAGATACGCAGTATTTT.

V is TRBV10-3 and J is TRBJ1-1, with 7 bases aligning to TRBD1. The V and J ends lost 10 bases and 3 bases, in that order; junction bases with no gene match: 8. CDR3 length: 13 amino acids. Germline-derived CDR1 and CDR2 are ENHRY and SYGVKD. CDR3 bases: TGTGCCACCAGGACAGGAGATTACACTGAAGCTTTCTTT. As protein: CATRTGDYTEAFF.

This chain joins TRBV27 and TRBJ2-1; D is perhaps TRBD2 (5 bases). Germline V gene lookup returns CDR1 MNHEY and CDR2 SMNVEV (reference sequence). CDR3 length: 15 amino acids. The V gene lost 5 bases and the J gene lost 7 bases, with 18 bases spanning the gap. The CDR3 sequence is CASSKSSAAVNEQFF. The DNA for the CDR3 is TGTGCCAGCAGTAAGTCTTCGGCAGCGGTAAATGAGCAGTTCTTC.

V is TRBV5-4 and J is TRBJ2-5, with 7 bases lining up with TRBD1. Germline trimming cut 4 bases from V and 3 bases from J; bases unmatched to any gene: 6. Germline V lookup: CDR1 SGHNT, CDR2 YYREEE (reference sequence). This CDR3 is 14 amino acids long. The CDR3 sequence: CASSPPTGKETQYF. CDR3 DNA: TGTGCCAGCAGCCCCCCGACAGGGAAAGAGACCCAGTACTTC. Drawing the rest from reference TRBV5-4 and TRBJ2-5, the complete variable domain is ETGVTQSPTHLIKTRGQQVTLRCSSQSGHNTVSWYQQALGQGPQFIFQYYREEENGRGNFPPRFSGLQFPNYSSELNVNALELDDSALYLCASSPPTGKETQYFGPGTRLLVL.

V usage is TRBV9 and J usage is TRBJ1-2; 8 nucleotides align to TRBD1. The germline V gene has CDR1 SGDLS and CDR2 YYNGEE. This CDR3 has 16 residues. V lost 4 bases to trimming and J lost 0 bases; unmatched junction nucleotides: 8. CDR3 amino acids: CASSTPGQGTNYGYTF. The CDR3 region has the DNA TGTGCCAGCAGCACTCCCGGACAGGGAACTAACTATGGCTACACCTTC.

The chain links TRBV2 to TRBJ1-2; D may be TRBD1 (5 bases). There are 15 residues in the CDR3. With 2 bases removed from V and 4 bases from J, the gap between germline ends came to 14 bases. Germline CDR1 and CDR2: SNHLY and FYNNEI. The CDR3 DNA follows: TGTGCCAGCAGTGAACAGGGATTAGTAGTCTATGGCTACACCTTC. Amino acid sequence: CASSEQGLVVYGYTF.

The chain links TRBV7-3 to TRBJ2-1; D call uncertain. The CDR3 has 15 amino acids. V was cut by 2 bases and J by 0 bases, with 8 bases left in between. Germline CDR1 SGHTA, CDR2 FQGTGA. The CDR3 protein is CASSLAWSSYNEQFF. The CDR3 DNA reads TGTGCCAGCAGCTTAGCCTGGAGCTCCTACAATGAGCAGTTCTTC.

The chain combines TRBV28 with TRBJ2-1; 9 bases map to TRBD2. The junction had 5 bases not matched to a gene; V was cut back by 6 bases and J by 2 bases. The CDR3 is made up of 15 amino acids. The germline V gene encodes CDR1 MDHEN and CDR2 SYDVKM. The CDR3 region is CASSRTSGPYNEQFF. The CDR3 DNA follows: TGTGCCAGCAGCCGAACTAGCGGGCCCTACAATGAGCAGTTCTTC.

The chain is built from TRBV11-3 and TRBJ2-1, with TRBD2 matching 8 bases. Germline V gene data show CDR1 as SGHNT and CDR2 as YENEEA. The CDR3 covers 15 residues. Germline trimming cut 4 bases from V and 7 bases from J; bases unmatched to any gene: 9. Here the CDR3 reads CASSSGLAGGNEQFF. CDR3 in DNA: TGTGCCAGCAGCTCCGGACTAGCCGGTGGGAATGAGCAGTTCTTC. Combining the CDR3 with reference TRBV11-3 and TRBJ2-1 gives the whole variable domain EAGVVQSPRYKIIEKKQPVAFWCNPISGHNTLYWYLQNLGQGPELLIRYENEEAVDDSQLPKDRFSAERLKGVDSTLKIQPAELGDSAVYLCASSSGLAGGNEQFFGPGTRLTVL.

The gene calls are TRBV19 and TRBJ1-1, with a tentative D call TRBD1 (6 bases). Between the trimmed V and J ends, which lost 3 bases and 0 bases, there was a span of 14 bases. Germline V lookup: CDR1 LNHDA, CDR2 SQIVND (reference sequence). The CDR3 sequence is 16 residues long. DNA of the CDR3: TGTGCCAGTAGTATCGACCTGGACAGAATGAACACTGAAGCTTTCTTT. This translates into CASSIDLDRMNTEAFF.

The chain couples TRBV19 to TRBJ1-1, with a weak D call TRBD1 (6 bases). This CDR3 comprises 14 residues. The V end lost 4 bases, the J end lost 1 base, and 10 bases lay between the germline ends. The germline CDR1 and CDR2 sequences are LNHDA and SQIVND (reference sequence). In DNA form, the CDR3 reads TGTGCCAGTAGTACGCAGGGGTGGAACACTGAAGCTTTCTTT. Its protein product is CASSTQGWNTEAFF.

V gene TRBV5-1 combines with J gene TRBJ2-2; a possible D gene is TRBD2 (5 bases). The germline V and J ends were trimmed by 0 bases and 4 bases, with 10 bases remaining between them. CDR1 is SGHRS, CDR2 YFSETQ, per germline. There are 15 residues in the CDR3. CDR3 in DNA: TGCGCCAGCAGCTTGGGAACAGCGGCCACCGGGGAGCTGTTTTTT. Its protein product is CASSLGTAATGELFF.

This rearrangement joins TRBV7-2 to TRBJ1-2; D is perhaps TRBD1 (6 bases). The germline V gene encodes CDR1 SGHTA and CDR2 FQGNSA. Trimming removed 4 bases from V and 4 bases from J, with 13 bases in between. The length of the CDR3 is 14 residues. CDR3 coding DNA: TGTGCCAGCAGCTCCGCGGGGGCGTCCTATGGCTACACCTTC. Protein sequence: CASSSAGASYGYTF.

The genes are TRBV28 and TRBJ1-2; D unclear. The CDR3 is made up of 13 amino acids. Germline assignment: CDR1 MDHEN and CDR2 SYDVKM. V was shortened by 8 bases and J by 4 bases, with 14 bases between the two germline ends. Here the CDR3 DNA reads TGTGCCAGCCAACCTGGAGCGGGCTATGGCTACACCTTC. Translated, it gives CASQPGAGYGYTF.

The rearrangement joins TRBV5-1 to TRBJ2-1; TRBD1 matches 9 bases. CDR3 length: 14 amino acids. CDR1 is SGHRS, CDR2 YFSETQ, per germline. J lost 5 bases, V lost 3 bases, and 3 bases had no gene match. CDR3 in DNA: TGCGCCAGCAGCTGGGGACAGGGAAACAATGAGCAGTTCTTC. The encoded protein is CASSWGQGNNEQFF.